Presented here are 27 T cell receptor beta chains from one specimen sequenced in a study of blood T cell repertoires in COVID-19. Only in-frame clones appear in the TCRdb table, and some are missing; sequencing was by immunoSEQ multiplex PCR. In the table there are about 160,000 clones, 70% to 90% of which are singletons. Sequencing used peripheral blood. These receptors all come from a man aged 70-80 years with acute or convalescent COVID-19.

This chain uses TRBV19 with TRBJ2-5, with D perhaps matching TRBD2 (6 bases). The V end lost 6 bases, the J end lost 5 bases, and 16 bases lay between the germline ends. This CDR3 region has 14 residues. Germline V lookup: CDR1 LNHDA, CDR2 SQIVND (reference sequence). CDR3 sequence: CASSQSSVGETQYF. CDR3 coding DNA: TGTGCCAGTAGCCAGTCTAGCGTTGGGGAGACCCAGTACTTC. Full variable domain (outside the CDR3, taken from reference TRBV19 and TRBJ2-5): DGGITQSPKYLFRKEGQNVTLSCEQNLNHDAMYWYRQDPGQGLRLIYYSQIVNDFQKGDIAEGYSVSREKKESFPLTVTSAQKNPTAFYLCASSQSSVGETQYFGPGTRLLVL.

This chain uses TRBV6-5 with TRBJ2-7; a possible D gene is TRBD1 (6 bases). CDR1 is MNHEY, CDR2 SVGAGI, per germline. Trimming left V 0 bases short and J 4 bases short, with 10 bases between. The CDR3 covers 14 residues. The chain's CDR3 is CASSYSRQGYEQYF. CDR3 nucleotides: TGTGCCAGCAGTTACTCTCGGCAGGGGTACGAGCAGTACTTC.

This sequence joins TRBV9 and TRBJ2-1, with D perhaps matching TRBD1 (5 bases). CDR3 length: 16 residues. V lost 4 bases and J 7 bases, leaving 21 bases between the germline ends. The germline CDR1 and CDR2 sequences are SGDLS and YYNGEE. CDR3 in DNA: TGTGCCAGCAGCCCTTTCGGTGGGGCATCTCGGAATGAGCAGTTCTTC. It encodes CASSPFGGASRNEQFF.

This sequence joins TRBV9 and TRBJ2-1; D might be TRBD2 (6 bases). V was trimmed by 1 base and J by 7 bases, leaving 21 bases between them. CDR3 length equals 17 residues. The germline CDR1 and CDR2 sequences are SGDLS and YYNGEE. The CDR3 is CASSVSWGGGIRNEQFF. The DNA of the CDR3 is TGTGCCAGCAGCGTATCGTGGGGAGGAGGGATAAGGAATGAGCAGTTCTTC.

The chain links TRBV9 to TRBJ2-2; 14 bases are a match to TRBD2. CDR3 length: 16 residues. Germline V lookup: CDR1 SGDLS, CDR2 YYNGEE. V trimming: 3 bases; J trimming: 7 bases; junction bases outside the gene matches: 5. The CDR3 sequence: CASSGGLAGDVGELFF. CDR3 nucleotide sequence: TGTGCCAGCAGCGGGGGACTAGCGGGAGACGTCGGGGAGCTGTTTTTT.

Comment on this clone: The junction shows a germline mismatch at one end, possibly a read error. This sequence joins TRBV2 and TRBJ2-1; maybe TRBD2 (5 bases). This CDR3 is built from 13 residues. Germline-derived CDR1 and CDR2 are SNHLY and FYNNEI. CDR3 region: CASREGLADEQFF. DNA of the CDR3: TGTGCCAGCAGGGAAGGGCTAGCAGATGAGCAGTTCTTC.

A single count supports this clone. V usage is TRBV4-2 and J usage is TRBJ2-2; 7 bases are a match to TRBD1. With 0 bases clipped from V and 5 bases from J, the junction kept 3 bases outside the gene matches. Germline CDR1 is LGHNA and CDR2 is YNFKEQ. The CDR3 has 15 residues. This CDR3 reads CASSQEQGRTGELFF. CDR3 DNA: TGTGCCAGCAGCCAAGAACAGGGGAGAACCGGGGAGCTGTTTTTT.

The V gene is TRBV11-2, the J gene TRBJ2-5; no clear D. Germline V gene lookup returns CDR1 SGHAT and CDR2 FQNNGV. The CDR3 covers 12 residues. The ends were cut back, 6 bases at V and 5 bases at J, with 10 bases in the middle. This CDR3 is CASRQSGETQYF. In DNA, the CDR3 is TGTGCCAGCAGGCAGTCCGGGGAGACCCAGTACTTC.

This clone was counted a few times. The gene calls are TRBV27 and TRBJ2-7, with D perhaps TRBD2 (5 bases). Germline V lookup: CDR1 MNHEY, CDR2 SMNVEV (reference sequence). CDR3 length equals 15 residues. Deletions cut 3 bases from V and 6 bases from J, with 18 bases between. The CDR3: CASSFSSPSTGEQYF. The CDR3 DNA reads TGTGCCAGCAGTTTCTCTAGCCCCTCGACGGGCGAGCAGTACTTC.

This chain connects TRBV20-1 to TRBJ2-7; the D gene is possibly TRBD2 (5 bases). CDR3 length: 13 residues. The germline V gene has CDR1 DFQATT and CDR2 SNEGSKA (reference sequence). V dropped 3 bases and J dropped 2 bases, with 11 bases sitting between them. The CDR3 region has the DNA TGCAGTGCTAGTTCGGGAACTACCTACGAGCAGTACTTC. Translating it yields CSASSGTTYEQYF.

This chain connects TRBV10-3 to TRBJ2-2; D is possibly TRBD2 (6 bases). V was clipped by 6 bases and J by 0 bases, with 11 bases between them. Germline V gene sequence: CDR1 ENHRY, CDR2 SYGVKD. This CDR3 has 15 amino acids. CDR3 loop: CAIRRGTPNTGELFF. Here the CDR3 DNA reads TGTGCCATCAGGCGCGGGACTCCGAACACCGGGGAGCTGTTTTTT.

V and J are TRBV19 and TRBJ1-1; D is undetermined. Germline lookup yields CDR1 LNHDA and CDR2 SQIVND (reference sequence). V was shortened by 3 bases and J by 2 bases, with 13 bases between the two germline ends. The CDR3 is made up of 15 amino acids. This chain's CDR3 is CASSIFWASNTEAFF. The DNA for the CDR3 is TGTGCCAGTAGTATTTTTTGGGCGAGTAACACTGAAGCTTTCTTT. Using reference TRBV19 and TRBJ1-1 for the parts outside the CDR3, the full variable domain is DGGITQSPKYLFRKEGQNVTLSCEQNLNHDAMYWYRQDPGQGLRLIYYSQIVNDFQKGDIAEGYSVSREKKESFPLTVTSAQKNPTAFYLCASSIFWASNTEAFFGQGTRLTVV.

The chain links TRBV7-9 to TRBJ2-1, with TRBD2 identical over 14 bases. The ends lost 2 bases at V and 12 bases at J; junction bases unmatched: 15. The CDR3 extends over 18 amino acids. CDR1 is SEHNR, CDR2 FQNEAQ, per germline (reference sequence). The DNA for the CDR3 is TGTGCCAGCAGCTTATTAGGGGTGGGGACTAGCGGGAGAAGGTGGCAGTTCTTC. Encoded protein: CASSLLGVGTSGRRWQFF.

The rearrangement joins TRBV11-2 to TRBJ2-2; weak D call: TRBD2 (6 bases). Trimming removed 1 base from V and 0 bases from J, with 9 bases in between. CDR1 SGHAT and CDR2 FQNNGV come from the germline V gene. The CDR3 extends over 16 amino acids. The CDR3 coding sequence is TGTGCCAGCAGCTTAGTGGAGGGAACGAACACCGGGGAGCTGTTTTTT. The encoded protein is CASSLVEGTNTGELFF.

CDR3 region: CASARPGGNGYTF. The CDR3 DNA is TGTGCCAGCGCCAGGCCGGGGGGAAATGGCTACACCTTC. This sequence joins TRBV6-5 and TRBJ1-2; possible D gene TRBD1, 5 bases. This CDR3 has 13 amino acids. V was shortened by 8 bases and J by 6 bases, with 16 bases between the two germline ends. Germline V gives CDR1 MNHEY, CDR2 SVGAGI.

The chain is built from TRBV7-9 and TRBJ2-3, with D maybe TRBD2 (5 bases). Germline V CDR1 and CDR2: SEHNR, FQNEAQ (reference sequence). The CDR3 contains 16 residues. Trimming shortened V by 5 bases and J by 0 bases, and 15 bases separated the two germline ends. CDR3 protein: CASSTFSVTSTDTQYF. In DNA, the CDR3 is TGTGCCAGCAGCACGTTTAGCGTAACTAGCACAGATACGCAGTATTTT.

The rearrangement uses TRBV28 and TRBJ1-2; D is ambiguous. CDR1 is MDHEN, CDR2 SYDVKM, per germline. The CDR3 runs to 14 residues. Trimming left V 5 bases short and J 4 bases short, with 14 bases between. In nucleotides, the CDR3 is TGTGCCAGCAGTGCTCAGGTGCCCCTCTATGGCTACACCTTC. Translated, it gives CASSAQVPLYGYTF.

This chain links TRBV29-1 with TRBJ2-7; maybe TRBD2 (6 bases). This CDR3 contains 13 residues. The germline V and J ends were trimmed by 5 bases and 2 bases, with 13 bases remaining between them. The V gene's germline CDR1 is SQVTM and CDR2 ANQGSEA. The CDR3 nucleotides read TGCAGCGTTAAGGAGGGCCGGACCTACGAGCAGTACTTC. Translating gives CSVKEGRTYEQYF.

The V call is TRBV28, the J call TRBJ2-7, with D possibly being TRBD2 (6 bases). The CDR3 has 15 amino acids. Trimming stripped 3 bases from V and 0 bases from J, with 12 bases between. The germline CDR1 and CDR2 sequences are MDHEN and SYDVKM. The CDR3 DNA reads TGTGCCAGCAGTTTCGTAGGAGGGCCCTCCTACGAGCAGTACTTC. It yields the protein CASSFVGGPSYEQYF. Using reference TRBV28 and TRBJ2-7 for the parts outside the CDR3, the full variable domain is DVKVTQSSRYLVKRTGEKVFLECVQDMDHENMFWYRQDPGLGLRLIYFSYDVKMKEKGDIPEGYSVSREKKERFSLILESASTNQTSMYLCASSFVGGPSYEQYFGPGTRLTVT.

This chain joins TRBV30 and TRBJ2-1; possible D gene TRBD2, 5 bases. The CDR3 runs 14 residues. Germline V gene data show CDR1 as GTSNPN and CDR2 as SVGIG (reference sequence). The V end was cut by 0 bases, the J end by 1 base, with 7 bases between. For the CDR3, the DNA is TGTGCCTGGAGTGTAAGCGGATCCTACAATGAGCAGTTCTTC. Amino acid sequence: CAWSVSGSYNEQFF.

The genes are TRBV6-5 and TRBJ2-1, with D maybe TRBD2 (5 bases). CDR3 size: 13 residues. Germline V gene sequence: CDR1 MNHEY, CDR2 SVGAGI. Trimming took 6 bases from V and 7 from J, leaving 13 bases between them. The CDR3 loop reads CASSKTGYNEQFF. DNA for the CDR3: TGTGCCAGCAGCAAAACGGGGTATAATGAGCAGTTCTTC.

This chain uses TRBV18 with TRBJ2-3; 10 bases match TRBD1. CDR1 and CDR2 (germline): KGHSH, LQKENI. V was pared by 3 bases and J by 3 bases, with 3 bases of the junction left unmatched. This CDR3 is 15 amino acids long. The CDR3 DNA reads as TGTGCCAGCTCACCCGGGACAGGGGAGACAGATACGCAGTATTTT. It is translated as CASSPGTGETDTQYF.

The V call is TRBV2, the J call TRBJ2-3, with D hard to call. Trimming cost V 6 bases and J 2 bases, with 9 bases left between them. Germline values: CDR1 SNHLY, CDR2 FYNNEI. The CDR3 has 13 residues. CDR3 protein: CASSRPYTDTQYF. The CDR3 region has the DNA TGTGCCAGCAGCCGTCCTTACACAGATACGCAGTATTTT.

This clone showed up just once. The chain employs TRBV6-1 and TRBJ1-4; maybe TRBD1 (5 bases). V was shortened by 1 base and J by 8 bases, with 17 bases between the two germline ends. This CDR3 contains 16 residues. Germline assignment: CDR1 MNHNS and CDR2 SASEGT. The CDR3 reads CASSEGRARAREKLFF. CDR3 DNA sequence: TGTGCCAGCAGTGAAGGTCGGGCCAGGGCTCGGGAAAAACTGTTTTTT.

The chain carries TRBV3-1 (or the pseudogene TRBV3-2) and TRBJ2-5; weak D call: TRBD1 (6 bases). The CDR3 consists of 15 residues. V lost 5 bases, J lost 1 base, and 14 bases lay in between. Germline assignment: CDR1 LGHDT and CDR2 YNNKEL (reference sequence). The DNA of the CDR3 is TGTGCCAGCAGCTTGTATACAGGGCCCCAAGAGACCCAGTACTTC. Translated: CASSLYTGPQETQYF.

CDR3 in amino acids: CASSLTRDRVGDTQYF. CDR3 DNA sequence: TGTGCCAGCAGTTTAACCCGGGACAGGGTCGGGGATACGCAGTATTTT. The chain carries TRBV28 and TRBJ2-3, with 9 bases aligning to TRBD1. Germline trimming cut 2 bases from V and 6 bases from J; bases unmatched to any gene: 9. Germline V lookup: CDR1 MDHEN, CDR2 SYDVKM. The CDR3 totals 16 residues.

The genes are TRBV4-3 and TRBJ2-3; 8 bases align to TRBD2. The V and J ends lost 1 base and 0 bases, in that order; junction bases with no gene match: 3. The CDR3 spans 16 residues. Germline loops: CDR1 LGHNA, CDR2 YSLEER. The CDR3 loop reads CASSQVASGSTDTQYF. The DNA for the CDR3 is TGCGCCAGCAGCCAAGTTGCTAGCGGGAGCACAGATACGCAGTATTTT.